This T cell receptor (beta chain) comes out of a study of T cells in Graves' hyperthyroidism and ophthalmopathy. This clonotype was seen many times. The investigators amplified TCR beta CDR3 regions from RNA transcripts. During a first-round RT-PCR of the TCR CDR3, the HTBI primer set was used. TCRdb independently ran MiXCR on the multiplex PCR reads; one entry per CDR3 protein. The table includes over 400,000 distinct CDR3 sequences, over 12% detected once. This CDR3 is built from 13 residues. The germline V and J ends were trimmed by 7 bases and 2 bases, with 9 bases remaining between them. This chain joins TRBV12-3 or TRBV12-4 and TRBJ2-1; D is uncertain. This TCR came from a man between 18 and 29 years old with Graves' ophthalmopathy. Sequenced input: blood. CDR3 in DNA: TGTGCCAGCATCATGAACGCCTACAATGAGCAGTTCTTC. Translation: CASIMNAYNEQFF.